The next 18 T cell receptor beta chains were all read from a single sample in a study of technical replicates of blood from a few donors. Generated by immunoSEQ multiplex PCR, the TCRdb table keeps only in-frame clones and is missing some. In the table there are 70,000 to 75,000 clones, 95% of which are singletons. Sequenced material: T cells isolated from PBMCs. All receptors come from a human donor in good health.

This sequence joins TRBV6-1 and TRBJ1-3; 8 nucleotides match TRBD1. Germline CDR1 is MNHNS and CDR2 is SASEGT. V lost 6 bases and J lost 4; bases outside the gene matches: 5. The CDR3 spans 14 residues. The CDR3 nucleotides read TGTGCCAGCAGGCAGGGGGCTGAAGGAAACACCATATATTTT. Translation gives CASRQGAEGNTIYF.

The V call is TRBV18, the J call TRBJ2-5; a weak D match, TRBD2 (6 bases). The CDR3 spans 13 residues. V lost 3 bases and J lost 7, with 12 bases in between. CDR1 is KGHSH, CDR2 LQKENI, per germline. The CDR3 coding sequence is TGTGCCAGCTCACCCCACCCGGAGGGGACCCAGTACTTC. This gives the protein CASSPHPEGTQYF.

The chain has TRBV5-1 and TRBJ1-1; D uncertain. V lost 3 bases and J 4 bases, leaving 10 bases between the germline ends. The CDR3 consists of 13 residues. From germline, CDR1 is SGHRS and CDR2 YFSETQ. CDR3 DNA sequence: TGCGCCAGCAGCTCAGTGGGAGGCACTGAAGCTTTCTTT. Translating gives CASSSVGGTEAFF.

This chain uses TRBV9 with TRBJ2-5; a weak D match, TRBD2 (5 bases). V gave up 1 base and J gave up 4 bases, with 14 bases separating them. Germline assignment: CDR1 SGDLS and CDR2 YYNGEE. The length of the CDR3 is 15 residues. The CDR3 bases are TGTGCCAGCAGCGTATGGGATTACCGGGGAGAGACCCAGTACTTC. This translates into CASSVWDYRGETQYF. The whole variable domain, remainder taken from reference TRBV9 and TRBJ2-5, is DSGVTQTPKHLITATGQRVTLRCSPRSGDLSVYWYQQSLDQGLQFLIQYYNGEERAKGNILERFSAQQFPDLHSELNLSSLELGDSALYFCASSVWDYRGETQYFGPGTRLLVL.

Written as DNA, the CDR3 is TGTGCCTGGAGTGCGACTAGCGGGGCCCCGTTCTTC. The encoded protein is CAWSATSGAPFF. This chain uses TRBV30 with TRBJ2-1; 11 bases fit TRBD2. The germline V gene has CDR1 GTSNPN and CDR2 SVGIG (reference sequence). The CDR3 length is 12 residues. V lost 1 base to trimming and J lost 15 bases; unmatched junction nucleotides: 5.

The genes are TRBV25-1 and TRBJ1-1; no reliable D call. This CDR3 has 15 residues. V was trimmed by 4 bases and J by 7 bases, leaving 19 bases between them. Germline V gene lookup returns CDR1 MGHDK and CDR2 SYGVNS. CDR3 residues: CASSGLLGRSNEAFF. In DNA form, the CDR3 reads TGTGCCAGCAGTGGATTATTAGGCAGGTCGAATGAAGCTTTCTTT.

In DNA form, the CDR3 reads TGCAGCGCCCGAGGGACAGGGCCTCCCTTCGGCTACGGCTACACCTTC. It translates to CSARGTGPPFGYGYTF. The V gene is TRBV29-1, the J gene TRBJ1-2; 9 bases are shared with TRBD1. The CDR3 covers 16 residues. Unmatched junction bases numbered 20, after V lost 7 bases and J lost 8 bases. Germline CDR1 SQVTM, CDR2 ANQGSEA.

This clone was seen only once. V usage is TRBV14 and J usage is TRBJ1-2; D call uncertain. Deletions cut 2 bases from V and 5 bases from J, with 6 bases between. Germline V gives CDR1 SGHDN, CDR2 FVKESK. This CDR3 comprises 12 residues. The CDR3 bases are TGTGCCAGCAGCCAAACGGAGTATGGCTACACCTTC. This codes for CASSQTEYGYTF.

The J gene is TRBJ2-7, the V gene TRBV5-1; TRBD2 aligns across 7 bases. The CDR3 sequence is 14 residues long. V lost 4 bases to trimming and J lost 1 base; unmatched junction nucleotides: 5. From germline, CDR1 is SGHRS and CDR2 YFSETQ. CDR3 amino acids: CASSRGTISYEQYF. The CDR3 region has the DNA TGCGCCAGCAGCCGGGGGACTATTTCCTACGAGCAGTACTTC.

This sequence joins TRBV5-4 and TRBJ1-3, with 10 bases lining up with TRBD1. The V gene end was trimmed by 3 bases and the J gene end by 3 bases; junction bases not matched to a gene: 6. The germline V gene has CDR1 SGHNT and CDR2 YYREEE (reference sequence). The CDR3 consists of 16 residues. CDR3 sequence reads: CASSSGDRGYGNTIYF. For the CDR3, the DNA is TGTGCCAGCAGCTCTGGGGACAGGGGTTATGGAAACACCATATATTTT. Full variable domain (outside the CDR3, taken from reference TRBV5-4 and TRBJ1-3): ETGVTQSPTHLIKTRGQQVTLRCSSQSGHNTVSWYQQALGQGPQFIFQYYREEENGRGNFPPRFSGLQFPNYSSELNVNALELDDSALYLCASSSGDRGYGNTIYFGEGSWLTVV.

The chain links TRBV10-2 to TRBJ2-7; 10 positions agree with TRBD2. This CDR3 is 15 amino acids long. Germline values: CDR1 WSHSY, CDR2 SAAADI. V shed 0 bases and J 6 bases; nucleotides not matched to a gene: 5. The DNA of the CDR3 is TGCGCCAGCAGTGAGTCGAGGCTAGCGGGAGTCGAGCAGTACTTC. It specifies CASSESRLAGVEQYF.

Only a few counts were recorded for this clone. The V gene is TRBV5-1, the J gene TRBJ2-7; a possible D gene is TRBD1 (6 bases). Germline values: CDR1 SGHRS, CDR2 YFSETQ. The V gene lost 4 bases and the J gene lost 3 bases, with 14 bases spanning the gap. This CDR3 region has 14 residues. Written as DNA, the CDR3 is TGCGCCAGCAGCCCAGGGGACACAAGCTACGAGCAGTACTTC. Translated, it gives CASSPGDTSYEQYF. Drawing the rest from reference TRBV5-1 and TRBJ2-7, the complete variable domain is KAGVTQTPRYLIKTRGQQVTLSCSPISGHRSVSWYQQTPGQGLQFLFEYFSETQRNKGNFPGRFSGRQFSNSRSEMNVSTLELGDSALYLCASSPGDTSYEQYFGPGTRLTVT.

The V and J genes are TRBV28 and TRBJ2-7; 7 bases are a match to TRBD1. This CDR3 has 15 amino acids. Losses at the gene ends were 4 bases for V and 0 bases for J; bases not matched to a gene: 6. Germline CDR1 reads MDHEN; CDR2 reads SYDVKM. In DNA form, the CDR3 reads TGTGCCAGCAGTTCCTCGGGGACAGACTCCTACGAGCAGTACTTC. Amino acid sequence: CASSSSGTDSYEQYF.

The rearrangement uses TRBV2 and TRBJ2-6; tentative D call: TRBD2 (7 bases). CDR3 length: 18 amino acids. Germline CDR1 and CDR2: SNHLY and FYNNEI. V was shortened by 7 bases and J by 0 bases, with 19 bases between the two germline ends. CDR3 in amino acids: CASMGGQGPISGANVLTF. The CDR3, as DNA: TGTGCCAGCATGGGGGGGCAGGGCCCTATCTCTGGGGCCAACGTCCTGACTTTC.

This sequence joins TRBV2 and TRBJ1-3; the match to TRBD1 covers 8 bases. The trim removed 11 bases at V and 3 bases at J, leaving 6 bases unmatched. Germline CDR1 SNHLY, CDR2 FYNNEI. The CDR3 loop spans 13 amino acids. CDR3 protein: CAVDRGVGNTIYF. DNA for the CDR3: TGTGCCGTTGACAGGGGAGTTGGAAACACCATATATTTT.

The chain joins TRBV30 to TRBJ1-3; D is undetermined. The germline V gene has CDR1 GTSNPN and CDR2 SVGIG (reference sequence). V lost 7 bases to trimming and J lost 6 bases, with 10 bases between them. The CDR3 contains 11 residues. CDR3 in DNA: TGTGCCTTGGAGACGGTAAACACCATATATTTT. Encoded protein: CALETVNTIYF.

The chain carries TRBV27 and TRBJ2-3; D is unresolved. The V gene lost 2 bases and the J gene lost 2 bases, with 11 bases spanning the gap. The CDR3 is made up of 15 amino acids. The germline CDR1 and CDR2 sequences are MNHEY and SMNVEV (reference sequence). CDR3 loop: CASSLTAFDTDTQYF. DNA for the CDR3: TGTGCCAGCAGTTTAACAGCATTTGACACAGATACGCAGTATTTT.

The CDR3 loop reads CSASSNEQFF. The CDR3 nucleotides read TGCAGTGCTAGTTCGAATGAGCAGTTCTTC. This chain uses TRBV20-1 with TRBJ2-1; D is ambiguous. The CDR3 length is 10 residues. Trimming removed 3 bases from V and 7 bases from J, with 4 bases in between. Germline V gene lookup returns CDR1 DFQATT and CDR2 SNEGSKA (reference sequence).